Only a few counts were recorded for the clone carrying this T cell receptor (beta chain). These data originate in a study of CD8+ T cells in alopecia areata. The junction had 7 bases not matched to a gene; V was cut back by 3 bases and J by 3 bases. Germline V gives CDR1 SEHNR, CDR2 FQNEAQ (reference sequence). The CDR3 contains 16 residues. In each case, RNA was isolated and then reverse transcribed into cDNA as the sequencing template. Sequenced by immunoSEQ multiplex PCR; TCRdb stores in-frame clones only, minus some. The sample holds 110,000 or so clones; 45% to 60% are singletons and the top ten take 20% to 25%.

The V call is TRBV7-9, the J call TRBJ2-2; TRBD2 agrees at 7 bases. This receptor was identified in a human donor with alopecia areata. Material for sequencing was NKG2D-low CD8+ T cells sorted from blood. CDR3 loop: CASSFNGRLDTGELFF. DNA of the CDR3: TGTGCCAGCAGCTTTAACGGGAGGCTGGACACCGGGGAGCTGTTTTTT.